One T cell receptor beta chain is described in this entry. Its target is unknown. Only in-frame clones appear in the TCRdb table, and some are missing; sequencing was by immunoSEQ multiplex PCR. The sample records 150,000 to 200,000 clones, less than 95% being singletons. The CDR3 consists of 13 residues. V was clipped by 6 bases and J by 5 bases, with 16 bases between them. Germline values: CDR1 SQVTM, CDR2 ANQGSEA. The sample is drawn from a study of cytomegalovirus exposure and HLA in healthy donors. Findings of the study overall: Specificity of a few CMV-associated chains for CMV antigens was verified in vitro. According to the study, 180 or so TCR beta chains were cytomegalovirus-associated.

The chain recombines TRBV29-1 with TRBJ1-1, with D possibly TRBD1 on 5 matching bases. The source is a woman aged 18-29 years in good health and CMV-seropositive. The specimen sequenced was PBMCs. In DNA, the CDR3 is TGCAGCGTAGAAACGGACAAAAGGACTGAAGCTTTCTTT. As protein: CSVETDKRTEAFF. Full variable domain (remainder filled in from reference TRBV29-1 and TRBJ1-1): SAVISQKPSRDICQRGTSLTIQCQVDSQVTMMFWYRQQPGQSLTLIATANQGSEATYESGFVIDKFPISRPNLTFSTLTVSNMSPEDSSIYLCSVETDKRTEAFFGQGTRLTVV.